This T cell receptor beta chain stems from a study of vaccination and CD4 T cells after COVID-19 (dated by TCRdb to between 2021 and 2023). Describing the broader study: Convalescent patients had a positive SARS-CoV-2 result on nasal swab PCR, and of these patients, about ten had mild disease and one had severe disease. In the convalescent cohort there were six males and four females, among whom were two Hispanic individuals, seven Caucasians, two Asians and one multiracial person. Participants received two doses of either the Pfizer-BioNTech BNT162b2 vaccine (n=8) or the Moderna mRNA-1273 vaccine (n=2). The time from the second vaccine dose to post-vaccine blood sampling had a median of around 72 days and ranged from roughly 13 to 241 days. Control cultures received a CEFX viral epitope pool as the positive control, an HIV-1 Nef peptide pool as the negative control, or no peptide. Post-COVID blood samples were collected from convalescent patients a median of approximately 93 days after diagnosis, with a range of about 35 to 170 days. The spike-specific CD4+ TCR repertoire was compared before and after mRNA vaccination in approximately 9 COVID-19 convalescent patients and a handful of infection-naive healthy vaccine recipients. Culture stimuli were overlapping spike peptide pools from SARS-CoV-2 and from the common cold coronaviruses HCoV-NL63, HCoV-OC43 and HCoV-229E. The investigation overall reported the following: Nearly all vaccine-specific clones in convalescent patients (304 of 307) were mono-reactive for SARS-CoV-2 spike rather than cross-reactive with common cold coronaviruses. In convalescent patients, a median approximately 83% of post-vaccine SARS-CoV-2-reactive clones were detected only after vaccination, and vaccine-specific priming was suggested by this finding. The number of convalescent patients in the study was relatively small, and the study did not examine early timepoints following natural infection. The median count of SARS-CoV-2-reactive clonotypes went up from approximately 20 after infection to roughly 38 after vaccination, although the change was not significant.

Note on this clonotype: Its antigen remains unidentified. Base qualities are not provided; no much larger clone lies one nucleotide away.

Receptor libraries were prepared by PCR. DNA from cultured CD4+ T cells underwent TCR sequencing with the Oncomine TCR Beta short-read assay at the Johns Hopkins FTIC core. The QIAamp micro DNA kit was used to extract genomic DNA from the cultured CD4+ T cells. Oncomine TCR Beta libraries from cultured CD4+ T cells were pooled using unique dual indexes and sequenced on an Illumina iSeq 100. Under the source paper's analysis protocol: Non-productive sequences were removed, and CDR3s not starting with C, not ending with F or W, or shorter than 7 amino acids were discarded. The MANAFEST web application was used to identify antigen-specific clonotypes by comparing peptide-stimulated wells against reference wells and other culture wells. To be called positive, a clone needed an FDR below 0.05, an odds ratio above 5, and a productive frequency above 0.1% in at least two of three replicate wells. Clonotypes that were significantly expanded in both SARS-CoV-2 spike wells and at least one common cold coronavirus spike condition were defined as cross-reactive. Using R version 3.6.1, CDR3 homology was evaluated through Levenshtein distances (stringdist) along with unrooted phylogenetic trees (ape). TCRdb reran the public reads through fastp at Q25 and MiXCR, keeping productive beta chains. Rows merge per CDR3 protein into single entries with the most common DNA and genes. None of the V and J calls come from the authors' own analysis; TCRdb made them. This sample comprises 15,000 to 20,000 distinct CDR3 sequences, roughly three fifths of them detected only once. The ten largest account for approximately 12% of the sample.

The treatment or condition label for this specimen denotes: approximately 9-day PBMC culture with coronavirus spike peptide pools or control peptides (ViraFEST assay). The ViraFEST assay was used in the study, in which antigen-specific T cells were expanded with peptide pools and expanded clonotypes were subsequently identified by TCR sequencing. The convalescent patients' positive SARS-CoV-2 PCR tests were from March to December 2020, which was before the Alpha, Beta and Delta variants emerged in the United States. Each well held approximately 2 million PBMCs cultured in IMDM containing approximately 5% human AB serum and around 10 IU/ml IL-2, with around 9.7 ug/ml peptide pools added. Half of the culture medium was replaced with fresh IL-2-containing medium on days 3 and 7. After around 11 days of culture, CD4+ T cells were isolated by negative selection using the EasySep CD4+ T cell isolation kit. Ficoll-Paque Plus gradient centrifugation was used to isolate PBMCs from whole blood, and the isolated PBMCs were then either used fresh or cryopreserved at -140C. Culture conditions were generally each tested in triplicate wells.

At the junction V is shortened by 0 bases and J by 5 bases; bases outside the gene matches: 7. The germline V gene (reference sequence) provides CDR1 DFQATT and CDR2 SNEGSKA. From the cysteine up to the phenylalanine, the CDR3 has a length of 15 residues. Left in the record is the CDR3 DNA by itself, 45 bases read in frame from the first base. The source is a human donor who had recovered from COVID-19. Sequences were obtained from CD4+ T cells from blood, cultured in vitro. The chain uses TRBV20-1 and TRBJ2-1; TRBD1 lines up with 7 middle nucleotides. The CDR3 region reads CSARDRRQGHNEQFF. The DNA sequence is TGCAGTGCTAGAGATAGGAGACAGGGACACAATGAGCAGTTCTTC.